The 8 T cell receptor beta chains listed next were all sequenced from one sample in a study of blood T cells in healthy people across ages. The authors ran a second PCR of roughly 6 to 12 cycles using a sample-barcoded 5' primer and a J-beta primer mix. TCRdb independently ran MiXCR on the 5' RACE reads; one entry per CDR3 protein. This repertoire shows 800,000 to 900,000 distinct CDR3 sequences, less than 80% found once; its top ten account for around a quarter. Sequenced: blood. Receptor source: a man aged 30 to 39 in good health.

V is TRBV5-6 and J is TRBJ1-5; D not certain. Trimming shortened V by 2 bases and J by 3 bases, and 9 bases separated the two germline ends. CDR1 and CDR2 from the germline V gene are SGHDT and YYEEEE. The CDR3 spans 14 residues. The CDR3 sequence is CASSFYGPNQPQHF. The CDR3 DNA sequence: TGTGCCAGCAGCTTCTACGGCCCCAATCAGCCCCAGCATTTT.

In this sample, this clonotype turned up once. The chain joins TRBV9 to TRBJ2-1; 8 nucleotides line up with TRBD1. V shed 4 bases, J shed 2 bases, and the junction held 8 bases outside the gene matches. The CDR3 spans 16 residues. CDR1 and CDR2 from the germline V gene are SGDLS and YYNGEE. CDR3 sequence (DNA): TGTGCCAGCAGCTCAGGGACAGGCAACACCTACAATGAGCAGTTCTTC. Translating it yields CASSSGTGNTYNEQFF.

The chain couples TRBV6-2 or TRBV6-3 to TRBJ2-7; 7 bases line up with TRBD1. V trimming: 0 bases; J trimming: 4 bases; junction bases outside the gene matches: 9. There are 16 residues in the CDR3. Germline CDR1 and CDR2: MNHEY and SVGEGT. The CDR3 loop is CASSYSPGQSLYEQYF. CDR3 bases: TGTGCCAGCAGTTACTCGCCGGGACAGAGCCTTTACGAGCAGTACTTC.

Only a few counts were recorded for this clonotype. CDR3 residues: CASKRGTSGVNTQYF. DNA of the CDR3: TGTGCCAGCAAGAGGGGGACTAGCGGGGTAAATACGCAGTATTTT. The chain combines TRBV7-2 with TRBJ2-3, with 13 positions matching TRBD2. The V gene end was trimmed by 7 bases and the J gene end by 7 bases; junction bases not matched to a gene: 8. The CDR3 spans 15 residues. Germline CDR1 reads SGHTA; CDR2 reads FQGNSA.

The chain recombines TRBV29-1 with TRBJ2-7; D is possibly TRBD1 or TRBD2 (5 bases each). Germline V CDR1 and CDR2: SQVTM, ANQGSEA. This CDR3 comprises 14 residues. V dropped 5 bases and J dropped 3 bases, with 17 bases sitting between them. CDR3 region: CSVKVRDGGYEQYF. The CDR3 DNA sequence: TGCAGCGTTAAGGTCCGGGACGGAGGCTACGAGCAGTACTTC.

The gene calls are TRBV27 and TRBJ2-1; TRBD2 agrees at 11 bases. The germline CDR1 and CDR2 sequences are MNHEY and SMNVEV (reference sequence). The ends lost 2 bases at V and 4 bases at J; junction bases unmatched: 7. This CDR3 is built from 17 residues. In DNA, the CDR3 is TGTGCCAGCAGTTTACCCATAGCGGGGGGGCGGTACAATGAGCAGTTCTTC. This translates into CASSLPIAGGRYNEQFF.

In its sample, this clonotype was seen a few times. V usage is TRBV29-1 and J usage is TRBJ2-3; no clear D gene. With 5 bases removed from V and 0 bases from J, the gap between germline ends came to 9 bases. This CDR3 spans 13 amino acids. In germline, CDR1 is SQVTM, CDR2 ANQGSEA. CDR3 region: CSVLQASTDTQYF. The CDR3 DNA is TGCAGCGTTTTGCAGGCAAGCACAGATACGCAGTATTTT.

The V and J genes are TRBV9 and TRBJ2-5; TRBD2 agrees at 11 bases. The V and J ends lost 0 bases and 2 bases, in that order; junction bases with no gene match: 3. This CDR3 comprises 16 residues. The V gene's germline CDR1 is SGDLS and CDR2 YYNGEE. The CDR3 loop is CASSVEASGGQETQYF. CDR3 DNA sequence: TGTGCCAGCAGCGTAGAGGCTAGCGGGGGGCAAGAGACCCAGTACTTC.